The sequence of this T cell receptor beta chain was determined in a study of memory CD4+ T cells and cytomegalovirus serostatus. Overall study: Of the healthy Belgian adults, fewer than 10 were CMV seropositive and approximately 25 seronegative.

The sort gate was single viable CD3+CD4+CD8-CD45RO+ cells for memory CD4+ T cells. CMV serostatus came from serum IgG against pp150, pp28, p38, p52. Germline V gene lookup returns CDR1 SQVTM and CDR2 ANQGSEA. With 6 bases removed from V and 5 bases from J, the gap between germline ends came to 28 bases. The CDR3 is made up of 17 amino acids. In the original processing: Out-of-frame sequences were removed, leaving 2,204,828 distinct TCRbeta sequences. Using immunoSEQ multiplex PCR, the repertoire was profiled, and TCRdb retains in-frame clones only, with some absent. V, J and clone size derive from that table, while D and trimming were established from the DNA sequence. The sample has 55,000 to 65,000 clones; 80% to 85% are singletons.

The specimen was memory CD4+ T cells from blood. The chain carries TRBV29-1 and TRBJ1-1, with D perhaps matching TRBD1 (6 bases). This sequence originates from an adult in good health and CMV-seronegative. CDR3 nucleotide sequence: TGCAGCGTCCCATCATTCGGTGGGGCAGGGGTAGATACTGAAGCTTTCTTT. Amino acid sequence: CSVPSFGGAGVDTEAFF.